Listed here are 5 T cell receptor beta chains from one sample, sequenced in a study of blood T cell repertoires in COVID-19. Only in-frame clones appear in the TCRdb table, and some are missing; sequencing was by immunoSEQ multiplex PCR. The sample has around 330,000 clones; roughly nine tenths are singletons. Sequences were obtained from PBMCs or T cells enriched from blood (not recorded which). These receptor sequences come from a man aged 60-69 years who had recovered from COVID-19.

The gene calls are TRBV14 and TRBJ1-1; no reliable D call. V lost 9 bases and J lost 3, with 17 bases in between. The CDR3 is 14 amino acids. In germline, CDR1 is SGHDN, CDR2 FVKESK. This CDR3 reads CASSSYRVDTEAFF. The CDR3 nucleotides are TGTGCCAGTTCATCCTATCGCGTGGACACTGAAGCTTTCTTT. Full variable domain (rest looked up from reference TRBV14 and TRBJ1-1): EAGVTQFPSHSVIEKGQTVTLRCDPISGHDNLYWYRRVMGKEIKFLLHFVKESKQDESGMPNNRFLAERTGGTYSTLKVQPAELEDSGVYFCASSSYRVDTEAFFGQGTRLTVV.

This sequence joins TRBV27 and TRBJ2-7; 9 bases map to TRBD2. This CDR3 has 16 amino acids. The germline CDR1 and CDR2 sequences are MNHEY and SMNVEV (reference sequence). V shed 1 base and J 4 bases; nucleotides not matched to a gene: 8. CDR3 DNA sequence: TGTGCCAGCAGTTTATATTCGGGACTAGCAGGTTACGAGCAGTACTTC. Translating it yields CASSLYSGLAGYEQYF.

This chain uses TRBV2 with TRBJ1-5; 7 bases line up with TRBD1. CDR1 is SNHLY and CDR2 is FYNNEI in the germline V gene. CDR3 length: 18 residues. The junction had 22 bases not matched to a gene; V was cut back by 8 bases and J by 6 bases. CDR3 region: CASRQGPSSIGVGQPQHF. The CDR3 DNA reads as TGTGCCAGCCGACAGGGTCCCTCGTCGATAGGGGTGGGTCAGCCCCAGCATTTT. The full variable domain, completed using reference TRBV2 and TRBJ1-5, is EPEVTQTPSHQVTQMGQEVILRCVPISNHLYFYWYRQILGQKVEFLVSFYNNEISEKSEIFDDQFSVERPDGSNFTLKIRSTKLEDSAMYFCASRQGPSSIGVGQPQHFGDGTRLSIL.

The V and J genes are TRBV3-1 (or the pseudogene TRBV3-2) and TRBJ2-1; 9 positions agree with TRBD1. The length of the CDR3 is 12 residues. The germline CDR1 and CDR2 sequences are LGHDT and YNNKEL (reference sequence). CDR3 sequence (DNA): TGTGGGACCGGGACAGGGTTCGGTGAGCAGTTCTTC. It yields the protein CGTGTGFGEQFF.

The rearrangement joins TRBV7-6 to TRBJ1-3, with 7 bases fitting TRBD1. Germline CDR1 is SGHVS and CDR2 is FNYEAQ. CDR3 length: 15 residues. The trim removed 5 bases at V and 0 bases at J, leaving 4 bases unmatched. The CDR3, as DNA: TGTGCCAGCAGCCAACGGGACAGCTCTGGAAACACCATATATTTT. Translated, it gives CASSQRDSSGNTIYF. Filled out from reference TRBV7-6 and TRBJ1-3, the complete variable domain reads GAGVSQSPRYKVTKRGQDVALRCDPISGHVSLYWYRQALGQGPEFLTYFNYEAQQDKSGLPNDRFSAERPEGSISTLTIQRTEQRDSAMYRCASSQRDSSGNTIYFGEGSWLTVV.